The 3 T cell receptor beta chains below come from one sample, sequenced in a study of vaccination and CD4 T cells after COVID-19. This sample's treatment: approximately 10-day PBMC culture with coronavirus spike peptide pools or control peptides (ViraFEST assay). An Oncomine TCR Beta short-read assay was used to sequence the DNA from cultured CD4+ T cells. Each CDR3 protein gets one entry after TCRdb re-called the PCR reads with MiXCR. Altogether 14,000 or so distinct CDR3 sequences are present, roughly 29% being singletons, with the ten largest covering around 20%. No antigen has been identified for these receptors. The specimen sequenced was cultured CD4+ T cells from blood. The receptor set was obtained from a human donor with COVID-19.

The chain recombines TRBV4-1 with TRBJ1-2; 10 positions agree with TRBD1. V lost 4 bases, J lost 8 bases, and 16 bases stayed unmatched. Looked up from germline, CDR1 is MGHRA and CDR2 is YSYEKL. CDR3 size: 17 residues. CDR3 sequence: CASSPPSRDRGREGYTF. The CDR3 DNA is TGCGCCAGCAGCCCACCGTCCCGGGACAGGGGACGGGAAGGCTACACCTTC.

Only a few counts were recorded for this clonotype. CDR3 sequence reads: CSAWTGAGGYTF. In DNA form, the CDR3 reads TGCAGTGCATGGACAGGGGCGGGAGGCTACACCTTC. The chain links TRBV20-1 to TRBJ1-2, with 9 bases identical to TRBD1. CDR1 and CDR2 (germline): DFQATT, SNEGSKA (reference sequence). The V gene end was trimmed by 6 bases and the J gene end by 8 bases; junction bases not matched to a gene: 7. The CDR3 consists of 12 residues.

The CDR3 DNA reads TGTGCCACCAGCCTGGGTATCGAAAAACTGTTTTTT. Translation gives CATSLGIEKLFF. This chain connects TRBV15 to TRBJ1-4; D unresolved. This CDR3 has 12 residues. Trimming took 5 bases from V and 8 from J, leaving 9 bases between them. From germline, CDR1 is LNHNV and CDR2 YYDKDF (reference sequence).